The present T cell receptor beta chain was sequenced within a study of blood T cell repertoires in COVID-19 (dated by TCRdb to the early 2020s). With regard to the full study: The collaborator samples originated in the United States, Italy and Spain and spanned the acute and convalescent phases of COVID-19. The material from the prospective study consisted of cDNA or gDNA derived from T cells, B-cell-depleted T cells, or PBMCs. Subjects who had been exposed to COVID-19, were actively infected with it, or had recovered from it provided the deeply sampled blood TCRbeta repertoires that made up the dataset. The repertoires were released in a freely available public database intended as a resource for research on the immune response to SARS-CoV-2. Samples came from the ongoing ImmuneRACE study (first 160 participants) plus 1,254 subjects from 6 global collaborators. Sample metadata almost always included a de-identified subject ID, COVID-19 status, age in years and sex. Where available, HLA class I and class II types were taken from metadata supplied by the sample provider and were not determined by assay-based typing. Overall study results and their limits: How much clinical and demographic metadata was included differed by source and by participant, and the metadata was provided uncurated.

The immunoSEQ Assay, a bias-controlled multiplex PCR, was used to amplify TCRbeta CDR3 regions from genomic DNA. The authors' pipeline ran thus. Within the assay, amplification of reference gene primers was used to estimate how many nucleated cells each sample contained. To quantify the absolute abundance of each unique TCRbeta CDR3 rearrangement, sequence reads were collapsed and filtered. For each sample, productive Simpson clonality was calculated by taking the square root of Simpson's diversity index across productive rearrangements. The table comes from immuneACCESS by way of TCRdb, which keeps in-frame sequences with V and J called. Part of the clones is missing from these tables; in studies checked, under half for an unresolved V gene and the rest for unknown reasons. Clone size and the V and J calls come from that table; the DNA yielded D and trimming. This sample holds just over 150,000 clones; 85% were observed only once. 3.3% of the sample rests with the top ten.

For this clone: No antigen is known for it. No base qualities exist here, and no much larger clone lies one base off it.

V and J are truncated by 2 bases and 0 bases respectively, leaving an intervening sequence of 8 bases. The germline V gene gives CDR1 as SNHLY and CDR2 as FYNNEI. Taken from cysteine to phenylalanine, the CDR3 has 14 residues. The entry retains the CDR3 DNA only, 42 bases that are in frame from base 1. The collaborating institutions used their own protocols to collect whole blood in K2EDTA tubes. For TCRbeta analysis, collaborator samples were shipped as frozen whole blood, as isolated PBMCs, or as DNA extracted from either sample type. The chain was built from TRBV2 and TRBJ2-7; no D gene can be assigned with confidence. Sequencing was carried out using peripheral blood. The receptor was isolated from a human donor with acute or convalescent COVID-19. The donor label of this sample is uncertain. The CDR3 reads CASSEQASSYEQYF. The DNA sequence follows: TGTGCCAGCAGTGAACAGGCAAGCTCCTACGAGCAGTACTTC.